The entry that follows covers one T cell receptor beta chain sequence. The CDR3 is made up of 16 amino acids. Germline values: CDR1 SEHNR, CDR2 FQNEAQ (reference sequence). V dropped 4 bases and J dropped 6; count of bases not matched to a gene: 7. Single viable CD3+CD4+CD8-CD45RO+ cells were sorted as the memory CD4+ T cells. These data originate in a study of memory CD4+ T cells and cytomegalovirus serostatus. The repertoire was sequenced with immunoSEQ multiplex PCR; TCRdb's copy has only in-frame clones and lacks some. The table lists about 57,000 clones, less than 80% of them singletons. This clonotype was obtained from an adult in good health and CMV-seronegative. This chain links TRBV7-9 with TRBJ1-6, with 9 bases aligning to TRBD1. Sequencing was done on a sample of memory CD4+ T cells from blood. The CDR3 protein is CASSYLPGQGNSPLHF. CDR3 DNA: TGTGCCAGCAGCTACCTACCGGGACAGGGTAATTCACCCCTCCACTTT.